The TCR beta chain described here comes from a study of blood T cell repertoires in COVID-19. Study overall: Acute-phase and convalescent COVID-19 samples originated in the United States, Italy and Spain.

Per germline, CDR1 MGHDK and CDR2 SYGVNS. This CDR3 comprises 14 residues. The V end was cut by 4 bases, the J end by 5 bases, with 14 bases between. Per the authors' pipeline: Nucleated cell counts were estimated from reference gene primer amplification. Some clones are missing from TCRdb's copy, which holds only in-frame ones; the method was immunoSEQ multiplex PCR. V and J calls and clone size are copied from that table; D and trimming were computed from the DNA. The data hold approximately 47,000 clones, with about 80% observed a single time. The source material was peripheral blood. The clonotype comes from a man between 60 and 70 years old with acute or convalescent COVID-19. The chain uses TRBV25-1 and TRBJ2-5, with a weak D call TRBD2 (6 bases). CDR3 amino acids: CASSALEGRETQYF. Written as DNA, the CDR3 is TGTGCCAGCAGTGCCTTGGAGGGAAGGGAGACCCAGTACTTC.